This T cell receptor (beta chain) was captured in a study of T cells in Graves' hyperthyroidism and ophthalmopathy. Findings and limits, study-wide: In simple terms, a model built on 13 V-J features told ophthalmopathy apart from stable hyperthyroidism. The model's output predicted ophthalmopathy at a median of about 6.5 months prior to onset.

J gave up 4 bases and V 1 base, and 22 bases lay outside the gene matches. The CDR3 is made up of 22 amino acids. Looked up from germline, CDR1 is SGHNT and CDR2 is YENEEA. Regions amplified from RNA transcripts were the TCR beta CDR3 regions. Researchers ran a first-round RT-PCR on the TCR CDR3 using the HTBI primer set. TCRdb re-called the multiplex PCR reads with MiXCR, one entry per CDR3 protein. The table includes 200,000 to 250,000 distinct CDR3 sequences, 17% detected once. Concerning this clonotype itself: Its target is not known.

The study excluded patients with uncontrolled infection, other autoimmune disease, pregnancy or lactation. The genes are TRBV11-3 and TRBJ2-7, with TRBD2 matching 13 bases. This sequence originates from a man aged 50 to 59 with Graves' hyperthyroidism. Input material: blood. The CDR3 loop reads CASSLVRRLGLTSGRATYEQYF. Written as DNA, the CDR3 is TGTGCCAGCAGCTTAGTCCGGCGGTTGGGATTAACTAGCGGGAGGGCCACTTACGAGCAGTACTTC.